This record covers a single TCR beta chain. The CDR3 consists of 17 residues. CDR1 KGHSH and CDR2 LQKENI come from the germline V gene. V shed 2 bases and J 0 bases; nucleotides not matched to a gene: 6. TCRdb's table, derived via immunoSEQ multiplex PCR, lists solely in-frame clones and lacks some. The sample holds about 39,000 clones, approximately 90% seen once. The data stem from a study of PD-L1 blockade in urothelial cancer. Study as a whole: Analyses were performed on blood at 3 weeks after treatment start (the second dose) and at 6 weeks. The median T cell count in blood samples was around 150,000.

The sample's time point: pretreatment peripheral blood. The chain uses TRBV18 and TRBJ2-4; 8 nucleotides agree with TRBD1. The receptor was derived from a woman aged 55-69 years with urothelial cancer. Sequences were derived from PBMCs, sampled around atezolizumab (anti-PD-L1) treatment. The CDR3 DNA is TGTGCCAGCTCACCAGGACAGGGAAGACTAGCCAAAAACATTCAGTACTTC. This gives the protein CASSPGQGRLAKNIQYF.